The next 31 T cell receptor beta chains were all read from a single sample in a study of blood T cell repertoires in COVID-19 (dated by TCRdb to about 2020). Libraries came from the immunoSEQ multiplex PCR assay. TCRdb stores this immuneACCESS table with in-frame sequences only. Part of the clones is absent; in the studies checked, under half of the shortfall reflects unresolved V genes, and no reason is known for the rest. In all, the sample holds some 160,000 clones, and around 87% of those were seen once. Approximately 3% of the sample is held by the ten biggest clonotypes. Sequenced: peripheral blood. These receptors all come from a woman in her sixties or seventies with active COVID-19.

V gene TRBV27 combines with J gene TRBJ2-1; D unclear. With 2 bases removed from V and 5 bases from J, the gap between germline ends came to 7 bases. Per germline, CDR1 MNHEY and CDR2 SMNVEV (reference sequence). The CDR3 extends over 13 amino acids. The CDR3: CASSLRLNNEQFF. CDR3 DNA sequence: TGTGCCAGCAGTTTACGACTTAACAATGAGCAGTTCTTC.

This rearrangement joins TRBV30 to TRBJ2-1; 11 positions match TRBD2. The CDR3 totals 16 residues. The V and J ends lost 2 bases and 3 bases, in that order; junction bases with no gene match: 6. Germline V gives CDR1 GTSNPN, CDR2 SVGIG (reference sequence). Here the CDR3 DNA reads TGTGCCTGGAGTTCCCGACTAGCGGGGTTCTACAATGAGCAGTTCTTC. It codes for CAWSSRLAGFYNEQFF. The variable domain in full, with the rest retrieved from reference TRBV30 and TRBJ2-1, is SQTIHQWPATLVQPVGSPLSLECTVEGTSNPNLYWYRQAAGRGLQLLFYSVGIGQISSEVPQNLSASRPQDRQFILSSKKLLLSDSGFYLCAWSSRLAGFYNEQFFGPGTRLTVL.

V usage is TRBV10-3 and J usage is TRBJ2-3; D possibly corresponds to TRBD2 (5 bases). The CDR3 runs to 11 residues. CDR1 and CDR2 (germline): ENHRY, SYGVKD. Trimming stripped 7 bases from V and 8 bases from J, with 10 bases between. CDR3 nucleotides: TGTGCCATCAAGGACTTGGGTACGCAGTATTTT. Amino acid sequence: CAIKDLGTQYF.

The chain is built from TRBV30 and TRBJ1-2; D gene uncertain. V lost 0 bases to trimming and J lost 7 bases, with 6 bases between them. Germline CDR1 reads GTSNPN; CDR2 reads SVGIG (reference sequence). The CDR3 contains 11 residues. The CDR3: CAWSVLAGYTF. The CDR3, as DNA: TGTGCCTGGAGTGTACTCGCTGGCTACACCTTC.

CDR3 in amino acids: CASSEGGGITYNSPLHF. In DNA form, the CDR3 reads TGTGCCAGCAGTGAAGGGGGCGGAATCACCTATAATTCACCCCTCCACTTT. The genes are TRBV6-4 and TRBJ1-6; 7 nucleotides agree with TRBD1. The ends lost 3 bases at V and 2 bases at J; junction bases unmatched: 7. CDR3 length: 17 residues. Germline V gives CDR1 MRHNA, CDR2 SNTAGT.

V and J are TRBV3-1 (or the pseudogene TRBV3-2) and TRBJ2-4; a possible D gene is TRBD1 (6 bases). CDR3 length equals 14 residues. Trimming took 0 bases from V and 5 from J, leaving 8 bases between them. Germline V lookup: CDR1 LGHDT, CDR2 YNNKEL (reference sequence). CDR3 loop: CASSQDSGENIQYF. The CDR3 DNA follows: TGTGCCAGCAGCCAAGATTCAGGGGAAAACATTCAGTACTTC.

In its sample, this clone was seen once. The chain uses TRBV9 and TRBJ2-1, with D perhaps matching TRBD1 (6 bases). V lost 3 bases to trimming and J lost 0 bases, with 16 bases between them. The CDR3 has 17 residues. Germline values: CDR1 SGDLS, CDR2 YYNGEE. As DNA, the CDR3 is TGTGCCAGCAGCGGGGGGCGCGCGGTCGGCTCCTACAATGAGCAGTTCTTC. Translated: CASSGGRAVGSYNEQFF.

The chain recombines TRBV7-6 with TRBJ2-2; tentative D call: TRBD1 (6 bases). Trimming removed 1 base from V and 5 bases from J, with 14 bases in between. Germline assignment: CDR1 SGHVS and CDR2 FNYEAQ. The CDR3 loop spans 16 amino acids. DNA for the CDR3: TGTGCCAGCAGCTTAGTCCAGGGGAGTGGAACCGGGGAGCTGTTTTTT. This sequence encodes CASSLVQGSGTGELFF.

This chain uses TRBV21-1 with TRBJ2-3; the table's D call, TRBD2, has no DNA check behind it. TRBV21-1 is termed a pseudogene. The CDR3 loop spans 11 amino acids. CDR3 bases: TGTGCCAGCACGGGCACAGATACGCAGTATTTT. Encoded protein: CASTGTDTQYF.

This CDR3 is CAWSRGGRSTDTQYF. The DNA for the CDR3 is TGTGCCTGGAGTCGGGGCGGGAGGAGCACAGATACGCAGTATTTT. The chain links TRBV30 to TRBJ2-3; 8 bases are shared with TRBD2. The length of the CDR3 is 15 residues. Germline lookup yields CDR1 GTSNPN and CDR2 SVGIG (reference sequence). V was pared by 2 bases and J by 0 bases, with 4 bases of the junction left unmatched.

The chain has TRBV4-2 and TRBJ2-7; D might be TRBD2 (5 bases). Germline V gene data show CDR1 as LGHNA and CDR2 as YNFKEQ. The CDR3 runs 17 residues. V lost 0 bases and J lost 5, with 20 bases in between. CDR3 nucleotide sequence: TGTGCCAGCAGCCAAGACGGCACGGGCGGGTTGGGTGACGAGCAGTACTTC. Translating gives CASSQDGTGGLGDEQYF.

This chain uses TRBV4-2 with TRBJ2-3, with TRBD1 matching 10 bases. Germline values: CDR1 LGHNA, CDR2 YNFKEQ. This CDR3 is built from 15 residues. The V gene end was trimmed by 3 bases and the J gene end by 4 bases; junction bases not matched to a gene: 4. The CDR3 DNA sequence: TGTGCCAGCAGCCAGACAGGGGGCGCGGCAGATACGCAGTATTTT. Its protein product is CASSQTGGAADTQYF.

The chain links TRBV7-2 to TRBJ1-4, with 9 bases identical to TRBD1. Germline CDR1 and CDR2: SGHTA and FQGNSA. Germline trimming cut 1 base from V and 10 bases from J; bases unmatched to any gene: 4. The CDR3 has 14 residues. The CDR3 region has the DNA TGTGCCAGCAGCTTAGAACAGGGGGCGGGAAAACTGTTTTTT. This encodes CASSLEQGAGKLFF.

The CDR3 coding sequence is TGTGCCAGCAGTCTCAAACAGGGGCGCACAGATACGCAGTATTTT. It yields the protein CASSLKQGRTDTQYF. The chain is built from TRBV2 and TRBJ2-3; 7 bases are a match to TRBD1. This CDR3 contains 15 residues. V lost 5 bases and J lost 1; bases outside the gene matches: 6. The germline V gene encodes CDR1 SNHLY and CDR2 FYNNEI.

The V call is TRBV6-5, the J call TRBJ1-4; the match to TRBD1 covers 8 bases. The CDR3 consists of 14 residues. Per the germline V gene, CDR1 is MNHEY and CDR2 is SVGAGI. After removal of 5 bases from V and 7 bases from J, the junction contained 6 bases not matched to a gene. CDR3 sequence: CASSQDRVSEKLFF. CDR3 sequence (DNA): TGTGCCAGCAGTCAGGACAGGGTCAGTGAAAAACTGTTTTTT.

V usage is TRBV7-3 and J usage is TRBJ2-1; D perhaps matches TRBD2 (6 bases). The germline V gene has CDR1 SGHTA and CDR2 FQGTGA. Trimming removed 7 bases at V and 8 bases at J, with 21 bases between. The CDR3 runs 15 residues. The CDR3 protein is CASTPGLAPSDEQFF. The CDR3 region has the DNA TGTGCCAGCACCCCGGGTCTAGCGCCGTCGGATGAGCAGTTCTTC.

The J gene is TRBJ2-1, the V gene TRBV24-1, with TRBD2 matching 8 bases. The germline CDR1 and CDR2 sequences are KGHDR and SFDVKD. Trimming took 5 bases from V and 13 from J; bases not matched to a gene: 9. The CDR3 covers 13 residues. The CDR3 reads CATSGPGGTRQFF. Here the CDR3 DNA reads TGTGCCACCAGTGGACCGGGGGGGACTAGACAGTTCTTC.

The rearrangement joins TRBV6-2 or TRBV6-3 to TRBJ2-5; the D gene is possibly TRBD2 (5 bases). Deletions cut 0 bases from V and 5 bases from J, with 25 bases between. The CDR3 consists of 19 residues. Germline V gene lookup returns CDR1 MNHEY and CDR2 SVGEGT. In DNA, the CDR3 is TGTGCCAGCAGTTACTCGATGCAACCGGTTGCGGGTACATCGGAGACCCAGTACTTC. This gives the protein CASSYSMQPVAGTSETQYF.

The genes are TRBV7-9 and TRBJ2-2; possible D gene TRBD2, 6 bases. V was pared by 5 bases and J by 7 bases, with 17 bases between. There are 15 residues in the CDR3. Germline V gene lookup returns CDR1 SEHNR and CDR2 FQNEAQ (reference sequence). This CDR3 is CASSPAGKRGGELFF. In DNA, the CDR3 is TGTGCCAGCAGCCCCGCGGGGAAGAGGGGCGGGGAGCTGTTTTTT.

This clone appeared many times. The rearrangement joins TRBV28 to TRBJ2-7, with TRBD1 as a possible D gene (6 bases). CDR3 size: 12 residues. The V and J ends lost 10 bases and 2 bases respectively, with 12 bases between them. Germline-derived CDR1 and CDR2 are MDHEN and SYDVKM. CDR3 nucleotide sequence: TGTGCCACTACGGGACACACCTACGAGCAGTACTTC. It translates to CATTGHTYEQYF.

This chain links TRBV7-2 with TRBJ2-7, with 8 bases that match TRBD1. The V and J ends lost 4 bases and 4 bases, in that order; junction bases with no gene match: 6. CDR3 length: 14 residues. Germline assignment: CDR1 SGHTA and CDR2 FQGNSA. CDR3 region: CASSWGTGSYEQYF. CDR3 nucleotides: TGTGCCAGCAGCTGGGGGACAGGATCTTACGAGCAGTACTTC.

This clone was counted once. This rearrangement joins TRBV19 to TRBJ1-1; 9 bases are shared with TRBD1. V lost 7 bases and J lost 1; bases outside the gene matches: 7. The germline CDR1 and CDR2 sequences are LNHDA and SQIVND (reference sequence). The CDR3 runs to 15 residues. The CDR3 DNA reads TGTGCCAGTACCCAGCAGGGACAGGGGAACACTGAAGCTTTCTTT. Translation: CASTQQGQGNTEAFF. Drawing the rest from reference TRBV19 and TRBJ1-1, the complete variable domain is DGGITQSPKYLFRKEGQNVTLSCEQNLNHDAMYWYRQDPGQGLRLIYYSQIVNDFQKGDIAEGYSVSREKKESFPLTVTSAQKNPTAFYLCASTQQGQGNTEAFFGQGTRLTVV.

The table lists this clone with a count of one. The genes are TRBV14 and TRBJ2-5; maybe TRBD2 (7 bases). V lost 4 bases and J lost 2, with 17 bases in between. CDR1 SGHDN and CDR2 FVKESK come from the germline V gene. The CDR3 is made up of 16 amino acids. CDR3 in amino acids: CASSRLRGADQETQYF. As DNA, the CDR3 is TGTGCCAGCAGCCGGCTACGGGGGGCAGATCAAGAGACCCAGTACTTC.

The J gene is TRBJ2-6, the V gene TRBV5-1; D is undetermined. V was trimmed by 1 base and J by 0 bases, leaving 5 bases between them. CDR3 length equals 15 residues. Germline-derived CDR1 and CDR2 are SGHRS and YFSETQ. CDR3 residues: CASSLPGSGANVLTF. In DNA, the CDR3 is TGCGCCAGCAGCTTGCCGGGCTCTGGGGCCAACGTCCTGACTTTC. Full variable domain (missing parts from reference TRBV5-1 and TRBJ2-6): KAGVTQTPRYLIKTRGQQVTLSCSPISGHRSVSWYQQTPGQGLQFLFEYFSETQRNKGNFPGRFSGRQFSNSRSEMNVSTLELGDSALYLCASSLPGSGANVLTFGAGSRLTVL.

The V gene is TRBV5-1, the J gene TRBJ1-2, with D possibly being TRBD1 (6 bases). The V end was cut by 3 bases, the J end by 0 bases, with 9 bases between. The CDR3 sequence is 14 residues long. CDR1 is SGHRS, CDR2 YFSETQ, per germline. CDR3 sequence (DNA): TGCGCCAGCAGCTGGGGGACAACTAACTATGGCTACACCTTC. Protein product: CASSWGTTNYGYTF.

This chain links TRBV29-1 with TRBJ1-1, with 7 bases matching TRBD1. Germline CDR1 and CDR2: SQVTM and ANQGSEA. The CDR3 sequence is 13 residues long. The V and J ends lost 7 bases and 0 bases, in that order; junction bases with no gene match: 5. The CDR3 DNA sequence: TGCAGCGCCAGGGGACAGCTGAACACTGAAGCTTTCTTT. It is translated as CSARGQLNTEAFF. Filled out from reference TRBV29-1 and TRBJ1-1, the complete variable domain reads SAVISQKPSRDICQRGTSLTIQCQVDSQVTMMFWYRQQPGQSLTLIATANQGSEATYESGFVIDKFPISRPNLTFSTLTVSNMSPEDSSIYLCSARGQLNTEAFFGQGTRLTVV.

This chain connects TRBV10-1 to TRBJ2-6; 8 bases agree with TRBD1. CDR1 is WNHNN, CDR2 SYGVQD, per germline (reference sequence). This CDR3 spans 18 amino acids. V was clipped by 9 bases and J by 0 bases; unmatched bases: 13. The CDR3 nucleotides read TGCGCCAGTATGATCCGGGACAGGTCCCTCTCTGGGGCCAACGTCCTGACTTTC. Its translation is CASMIRDRSLSGANVLTF.

This chain links TRBV4-1 with TRBJ1-2, with D perhaps TRBD1 (5 bases). The V and J ends lost 0 bases and 4 bases respectively, with 12 bases between them. Per the germline V gene, CDR1 is MGHRA and CDR2 is YSYEKL. The CDR3 consists of 15 residues. The CDR3 loop is CASSQEAPGGYGYTF. The DNA of the CDR3 is TGCGCCAGCAGCCAAGAGGCGCCGGGGGGCTATGGCTACACCTTC.

The V call is TRBV28, the J call TRBJ2-2, with TRBD2 identical over 10 bases. Looked up from germline, CDR1 is MDHEN and CDR2 is SYDVKM. J was trimmed by 2 bases and V by 5 bases; bases with no gene match: 8. This CDR3 is built from 17 residues. CDR3 nucleotide sequence: TGTGCCAGCAGTCGACCTGGACTAGCGGCTAACACCGGGGAGCTGTTTTTT. Translating it yields CASSRPGLAANTGELFF.

J is TRBJ2-1 and V is TRBV10-1, with D possibly being TRBD2 (6 bases). Germline CDR1 reads WNHNN; CDR2 reads SYGVQD (reference sequence). The CDR3 loop spans 15 amino acids. Trimming shortened V by 4 bases and J by 4 bases, and 14 bases separated the two germline ends. CDR3 in amino acids: CASSGPEGRYNEQFF. The CDR3 DNA reads TGCGCCAGCAGTGGTCCGGAGGGCCGATACAATGAGCAGTTCTTC.

The V gene is TRBV7-9, the J gene TRBJ2-7; TRBD2 matches 9 bases. Unmatched junction bases numbered 10, after V lost 4 bases and J lost 0 bases. CDR1 and CDR2 (germline): SEHNR, FQNEAQ (reference sequence). The CDR3 totals 17 residues. The CDR3 loop is CASSSPHSGSPSYEQYF. The CDR3 nucleotides are TGTGCCAGCAGCTCCCCCCATAGCGGGAGTCCCTCCTACGAGCAGTACTTC.